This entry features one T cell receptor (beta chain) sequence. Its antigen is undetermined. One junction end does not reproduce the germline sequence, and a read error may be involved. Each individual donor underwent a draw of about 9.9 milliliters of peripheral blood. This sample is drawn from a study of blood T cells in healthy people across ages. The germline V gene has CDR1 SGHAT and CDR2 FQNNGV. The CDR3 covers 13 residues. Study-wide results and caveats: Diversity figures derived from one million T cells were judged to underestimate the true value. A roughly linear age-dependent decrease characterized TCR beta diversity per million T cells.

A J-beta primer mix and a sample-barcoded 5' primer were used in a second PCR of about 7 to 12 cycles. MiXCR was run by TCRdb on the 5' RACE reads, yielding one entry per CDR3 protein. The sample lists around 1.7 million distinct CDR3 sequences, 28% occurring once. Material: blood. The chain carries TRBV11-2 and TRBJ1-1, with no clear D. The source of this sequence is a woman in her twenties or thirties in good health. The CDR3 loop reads CVSSLERIGEAFF. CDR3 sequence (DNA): TGTGTCAGCAGCTTAGAACGGATTGGTGAAGCTTTCTTT. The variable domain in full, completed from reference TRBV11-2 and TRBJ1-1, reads EAGVAQSPRYKIIEKRQSVAFWCNPISGHATLYWYQQILGQGPKLLIQFQNNGVVDDSQLPKDRFSAERLKGVDSTLKIQPAKLEDSAVYLCVSSLERIGEAFFGQGTRLTVV.